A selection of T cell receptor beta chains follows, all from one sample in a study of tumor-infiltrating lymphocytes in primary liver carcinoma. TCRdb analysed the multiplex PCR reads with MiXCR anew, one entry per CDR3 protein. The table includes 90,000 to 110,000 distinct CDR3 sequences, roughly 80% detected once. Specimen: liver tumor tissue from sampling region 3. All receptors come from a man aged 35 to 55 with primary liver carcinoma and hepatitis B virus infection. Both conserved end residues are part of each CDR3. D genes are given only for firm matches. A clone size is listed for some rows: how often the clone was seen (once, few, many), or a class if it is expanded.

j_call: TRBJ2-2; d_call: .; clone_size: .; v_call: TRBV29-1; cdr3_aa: CSVGISAVNTWELFF; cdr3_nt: TGCAGCGTTGGGATTAGCGCGGTGAACACCTGGGAGCTGTTTTTT
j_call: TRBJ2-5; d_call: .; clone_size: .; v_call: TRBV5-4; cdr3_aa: CVGSQSPDSQETQYF; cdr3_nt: TGTGTCGGCAGCCAGTCTCCGGACAGCCAAGAGACCCAGTACTTC
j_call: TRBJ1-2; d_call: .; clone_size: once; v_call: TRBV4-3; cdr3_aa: CTSSQAGAGRNYGYTF; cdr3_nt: TGTACCAGCAGCCAGGCGGGGGCAGGGAGGAACTATGGCTACACCTTC
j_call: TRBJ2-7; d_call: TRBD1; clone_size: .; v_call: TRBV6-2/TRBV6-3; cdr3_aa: CANSWTGDYEQYF; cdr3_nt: TGTGCCAACAGCTGGACAGGGGATTACGAGCAGTACTTC
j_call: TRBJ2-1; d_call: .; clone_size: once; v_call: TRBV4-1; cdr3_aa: CDSNQAVLGDNGQFF; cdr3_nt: TGCGACAGCAACCAGGCTGTTCTAGGTGACAATGGGCAGTTCTTC
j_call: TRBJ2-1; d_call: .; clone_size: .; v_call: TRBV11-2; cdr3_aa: CGSRPDMTSYNEQFF; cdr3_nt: TGTGGCAGCAGACCCGACATGACCTCCTACAATGAGCAGTTCTTC
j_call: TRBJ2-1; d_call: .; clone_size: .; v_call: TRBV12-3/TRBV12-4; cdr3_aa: CASRGAGWTYNEQFF; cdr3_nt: TGTGCCAGCAGGGGGGCAGGGTGGACTTACAATGAGCAGTTCTTC
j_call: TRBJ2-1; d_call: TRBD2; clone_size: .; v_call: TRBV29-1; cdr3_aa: CSVVLPGGRGNEQFF; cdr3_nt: TGCAGTGTTGTCTTACCGGGAGGAAGAGGGAATGAGCAGTTCTTC
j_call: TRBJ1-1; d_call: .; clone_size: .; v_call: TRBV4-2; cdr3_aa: CASSLDSNGRAFF; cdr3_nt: TGTGCCAGCAGCCTAGATTCCAACGGGAGAGCTTTCTTT
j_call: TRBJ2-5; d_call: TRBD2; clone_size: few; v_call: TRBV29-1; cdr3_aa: CSVEDKTSGETQYF; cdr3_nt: TGCAGTGTTGAAGATAAGACTAGCGGGGAGACCCAGTACTTC
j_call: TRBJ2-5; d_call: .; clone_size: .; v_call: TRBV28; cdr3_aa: CASSMGQGQETQYF; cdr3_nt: TGTGCGAGCAGTATGGGTCAGGGGCAAGAGACCCAGTACTTC
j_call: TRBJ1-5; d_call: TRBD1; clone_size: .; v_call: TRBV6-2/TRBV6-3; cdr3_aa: CANSAWDRVNQPQHF; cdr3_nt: TGTGCCAACAGCGCATGGGACAGGGTAAATCAGCCCCAGCATTTT
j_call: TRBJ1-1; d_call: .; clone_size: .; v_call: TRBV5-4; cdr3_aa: CASSWGVSGRLNSEAFF; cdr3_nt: TGTGCCAGCAGCTGGGGAGTGTCGGGACGCCTGAACTCTGAAGCTTTCTTC
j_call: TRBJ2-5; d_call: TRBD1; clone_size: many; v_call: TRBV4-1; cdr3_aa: CASSPEDREYETQYF; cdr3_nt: TGCGCCAGCAGCCCTGAGGACAGGGAGTACGAGACCCAGTACTTC
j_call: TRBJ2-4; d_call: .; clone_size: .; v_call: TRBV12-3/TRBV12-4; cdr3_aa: CASTERATQNIQYF; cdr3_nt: TGTGCCAGTACGGAGAGGGCAACCCAGAACATTCAGTACTTC
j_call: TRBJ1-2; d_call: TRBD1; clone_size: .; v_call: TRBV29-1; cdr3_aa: CSVPSGTGRLPGYTF; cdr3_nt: TGCAGCGTCCCCAGCGGGACAGGAAGGCTTCCTGGCTACACCTTC
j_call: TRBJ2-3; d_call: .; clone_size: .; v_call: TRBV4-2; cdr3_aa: CGSSPKAGLADTQCF; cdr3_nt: TGTGGCAGCAGCCCTAAGGCGGGACTCGCAGATACGCAGTGTTTT
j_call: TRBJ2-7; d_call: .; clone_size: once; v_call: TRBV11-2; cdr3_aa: CAGSPYRTTYEQYF; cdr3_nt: TGTGCCGGCAGCCCGTACAGGACGACCTACGAGCAGTACTTC
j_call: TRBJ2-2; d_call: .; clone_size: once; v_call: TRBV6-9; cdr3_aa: CDSTRVDTGELFF; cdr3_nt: TGTGACAGCACCAGGGTGGACACCGGGGAGCTGTTTTTT
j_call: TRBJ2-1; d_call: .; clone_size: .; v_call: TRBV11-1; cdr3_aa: CTSSFQGPLDVEQFF; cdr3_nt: TGTACCAGCAGCTTCCAGGGACCGCTGGACGTTGAGCAGTTCTTC
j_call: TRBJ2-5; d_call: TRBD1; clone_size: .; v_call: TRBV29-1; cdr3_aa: CSLEADRRRAETHNF; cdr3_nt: TGCAGCCTTGAAGCGGACAGGAGGCGAGCAGAGACCCATAACTTC
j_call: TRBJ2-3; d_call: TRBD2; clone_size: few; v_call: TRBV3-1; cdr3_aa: CASSARERGTDTQYF; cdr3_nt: TGTGCCAGCAGCGCTAGAGAGCGGGGGACAGATACGCAGTATTTT
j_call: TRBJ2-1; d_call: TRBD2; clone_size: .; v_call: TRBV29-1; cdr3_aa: CSVKPYTSGMYNKQFF; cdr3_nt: TGCAGCGTTAAACCGTACACTAGCGGGATGTACAATAAGCAGTTCTTC
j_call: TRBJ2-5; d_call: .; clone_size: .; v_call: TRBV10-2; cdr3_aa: CASSARLLAVQETQYF; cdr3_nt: TGCGCCAGCAGTGCCAGGTTACTAGCAGTTCAAGAGACCCAGTACTTC
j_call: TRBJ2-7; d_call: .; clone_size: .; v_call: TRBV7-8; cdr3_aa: CASSLTIDYEQYF; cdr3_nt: TGTGCCAGCAGCTTGACTATTGACTACGAGCAGTACTTC
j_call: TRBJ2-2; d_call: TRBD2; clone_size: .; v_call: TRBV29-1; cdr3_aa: CSAASTSGRTGELFF; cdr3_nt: TGCAGCGCGGCCTCGACTAGCGGGAGAACCGGGGAGCTGTTTTTT
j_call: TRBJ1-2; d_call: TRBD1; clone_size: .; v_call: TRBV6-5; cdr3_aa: CGSSPQGAVGYTF; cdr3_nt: TGTGGCAGCAGCCCACAGGGGGCGGTCGGCTACACGTTC
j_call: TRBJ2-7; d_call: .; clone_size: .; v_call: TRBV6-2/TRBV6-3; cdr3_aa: CVSSPYRVAYEQYF; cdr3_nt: TGTGTCAGCAGTCCCTACAGGGTCGCCTACGAGCAGTACTTC
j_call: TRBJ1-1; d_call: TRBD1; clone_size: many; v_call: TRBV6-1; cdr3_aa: CASKMTGTPEAFF; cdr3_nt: TGTGCCAGCAAGATGACAGGGACCCCTGAAGCTTTCTTT
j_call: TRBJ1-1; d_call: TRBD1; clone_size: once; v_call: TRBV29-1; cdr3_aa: CSVTGVWGMNTKAFF; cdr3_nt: TGTAGCGTTACAGGGGTCTGGGGGATGAACACTAAAGCTTTCTTT
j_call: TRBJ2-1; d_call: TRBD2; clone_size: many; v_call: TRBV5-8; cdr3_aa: CASSSGTRGDNEQFF; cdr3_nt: TGTGCCAGCAGCTCCGGGACTAGAGGTGACAATGAGCAGTTCTTC
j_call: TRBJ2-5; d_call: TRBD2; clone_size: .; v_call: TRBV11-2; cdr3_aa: CASSLGASGQVTQNF; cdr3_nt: TGTGCCAGCAGTTTAGGGGCTAGCGGACAAGTGACCCAGAACTTC
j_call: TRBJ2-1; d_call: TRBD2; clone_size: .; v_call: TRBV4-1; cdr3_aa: CASCPELAGAYNGQFF; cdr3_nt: TGTGCCAGCTGCCCCGAACTAGCGGGGGCTTACAATGGGCAGTTCTTC
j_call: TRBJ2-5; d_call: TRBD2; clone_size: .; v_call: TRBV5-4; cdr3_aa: CASSWNGAAGGLSEETQYF; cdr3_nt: TGTGCCAGCAGCTGGAATGGGGCAGCGGGAGGGCTAAGCGAAGAGACGCAATACTTC
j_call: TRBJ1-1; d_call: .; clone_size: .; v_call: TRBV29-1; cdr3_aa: CGVRARWGMNTEAFF; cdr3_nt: TGCGGTGTTCGGGCGCGGTGGGGAATGAACACTGAAGCTTTCTTT
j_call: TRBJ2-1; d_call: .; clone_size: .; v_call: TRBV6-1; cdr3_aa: CASSEEVMGGHSYDEQFF; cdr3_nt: TGTGCCAGCAGTGAAGAGGTTATGGGCGGCCATTCCTACGATGAGCAGTTCTTC
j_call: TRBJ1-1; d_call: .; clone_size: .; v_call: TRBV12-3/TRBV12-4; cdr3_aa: CATSRRRGPAETFF; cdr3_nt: TGTGCCACCAGTAGACGTCGGGGGCCGGCTGAAACTTTCTTT
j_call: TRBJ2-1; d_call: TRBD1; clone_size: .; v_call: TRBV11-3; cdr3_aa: CGSSSTGVLHERFF; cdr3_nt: TGTGGCAGCAGCTCGACAGGGGTTTTACATGAGCGGTTCTTC
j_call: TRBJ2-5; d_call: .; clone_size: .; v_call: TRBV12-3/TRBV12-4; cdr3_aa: CASSSNSEQESQYF; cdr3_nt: TGTGCCAGCAGTTCCAACAGTGAACAAGAGTCCCAGTACTTC
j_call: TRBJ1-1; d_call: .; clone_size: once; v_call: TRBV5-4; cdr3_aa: CGSSSGERGRNTEAFF; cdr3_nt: TGTGGTAGCAGCTCAGGGGAGCGGGGACGGAACACTGAAGCTTTCTTT
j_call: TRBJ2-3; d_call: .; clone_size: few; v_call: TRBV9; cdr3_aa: CASSRIGTDTQYF; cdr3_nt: TGTGCCAGCAGCAGGATTGGCACAGATACGCAGTATTTT
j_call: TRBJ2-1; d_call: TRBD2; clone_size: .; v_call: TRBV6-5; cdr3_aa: CASSLRGVAYNEQFF; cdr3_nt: TGTGCCAGCAGCTTGCGGGGGGTCGCCTACAATGAGCAGTTCTTC
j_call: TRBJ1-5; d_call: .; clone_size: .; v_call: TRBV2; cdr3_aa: CASRDSYSDQPQHF; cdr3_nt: TGTGCCAGCAGGGACAGCTATAGCGATCAACCCCAGCATTTT
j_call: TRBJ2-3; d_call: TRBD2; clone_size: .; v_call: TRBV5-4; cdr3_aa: CASSSGGSGLSTDTQYF; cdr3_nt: TGTGCCAGCAGCTCGGGGGGGTCGGGGCTTAGCACAGATACACAGTATTTT
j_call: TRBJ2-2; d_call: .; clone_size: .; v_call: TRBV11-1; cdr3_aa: CASSYTGPSSGKLFF; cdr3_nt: TGTGCTAGCAGCTATACAGGACCTTCCTCCGGGAAGCTGTTTTTT
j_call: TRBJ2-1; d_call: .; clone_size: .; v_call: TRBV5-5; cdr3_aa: CASSPSRGIYYEQFF; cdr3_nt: TGTGCCAGCAGCCCATCGCGCGGGATCTACTATGAGCAGTTCTTC
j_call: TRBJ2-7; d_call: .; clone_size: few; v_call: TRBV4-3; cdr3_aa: CASSHDLPYEQYF; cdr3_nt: TGCGCCAGCAGCCATGATCTGCCTTACGAGCAATACTTC
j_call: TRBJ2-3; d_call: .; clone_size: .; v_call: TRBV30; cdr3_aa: CAWRFGADTEYF; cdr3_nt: TGTGCCTGGAGATTCGGAGCAGATACGGAGTATTTT
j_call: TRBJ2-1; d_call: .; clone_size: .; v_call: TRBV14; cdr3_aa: CASNQDINSHNEQFF; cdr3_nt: TGTGCCAGCAACCAAGATATCAACTCTCACAATGAGCAGTTCTTC